This paragraph covers one T cell receptor (beta chain) sequence. Germline CDR1 SGHNT, CDR2 YYREEE (reference sequence). CDR3 length: 15 amino acids. The naive CD8 subset, CD45RO-negative cells positively selected for CCR7, excluded terminally differentiated effector memory CD45RA+ cells. Roughly 33,000 T cell genomes, or about 190 ng DNA, went into the sorted-subset replicate PCRs. Libraries were prepared by immunoSEQ multiplex PCR; TCRdb keeps only in-frame clonotypes and omits some of them. The sample consists of 550,000 to 650,000 clones, around 96% of them appearing once. The data originate from a study of shared clonotypes between healthy human individuals. In the study overall: Per donor, three plates held CD4 naive cells, three held CD4 memory, two held CD8 naive and one held CD8 memory.

This clonotype was sampled from a woman in her 30s in good health. V is TRBV5-4 and J is TRBJ2-5, with 8 bases lining up with TRBD2. The last part of the DNA fits TRBJ2-7 better; the J call may be wrong. Sample: naive CD8+ T cells sorted from blood. The CDR3 nucleotides are TGTGCCAGCAGCTTGGTTCCGGGAGGGCTATACGAGCAGTACTTC. Residues: CASSLVPGGLYEQYF.